Described below is a single T cell receptor beta chain sequence and its context. In its sample, this clone was seen once. This clone's antigen is unknown. Within one base of it there is no much larger clone, and no base qualities were kept. This sample is drawn from a study of OX40 agonist ivuxolimab in advanced cancers. Describing the broader study: The costimulatory receptor OX40 (CD134) was targeted by ivuxolimab, a fully human IgG2 agonistic monoclonal antibody. Intravenous ivuxolimab was administered to patients every 2 weeks at six dose levels: 0.01, 0.1, 0.3, 1.5, 3 and 10 mg/kg. Among the 52 dose-escalation patients, around 19 had hepatocellular carcinoma, around 15 melanoma, 9 renal cell carcinoma and 9 head and neck cancer. A male proportion of under 85% and a mean age of approximately 55 years, ranging from about 20 to 79, were recorded for the dose-escalation cohort. Prior anti-PD-1, anti-PD-L1 or anti-CTLA-4 therapy was permitted, and checkpoint inhibitors had been received by roughly two fifths of dose-escalation patients. Partial responses occurred in three dose-escalation patients, of whom one had hepatocellular carcinoma and two had cutaneous melanoma. The point of sequencing TCRbeta in the periphery was to test whether ivuxolimab changed TCR sequence diversity and drove clonal T-cell expansion. The paper reports the monotherapy dose-escalation portion (N = 52 patients) of the phase I ivuxolimab trial. Results the study describes overall, beyond this receptor: The antigen specificity of the clonally expanded peripheral T cells was not determined. On average, CD8+ T cells showed more expanded clones than CD4+ T cells after ivuxolimab. In the 0.1-3.0 mg/kg groups, partial responders had among the lowest normalized peripheral clonal expansion, particularly in CD8+ T cells. At doses of 0.1 to 3.0 mg/kg, clonal expansion of both CD4+ and CD8+ blood T cells was observed from baseline to week 6. Low levels of normalized T-cell clonal expansion were also shown by some nonresponding patients.

Genomic DNA was extracted from sorted cells for sequencing of the TCRbeta CDR3 region. The immunoSEQ Assay was used to sequence the TCRbeta CDR3 regions. This is the immuneACCESS table as TCRdb keeps it, with only in-frame sequences that have V and J called. A part of the clones is gone; compared with another copy, unresolved V genes explain less than half, and the rest is unexplained. The sample profile shows tens of thousands of clones; 70% to 80% of them were found once. The top ten clones comprise over 20% of the sample. The trial excluded patients who had a history of autoimmune disease or who were on systemic immunosuppression. Peripheral blood for TCR sequencing was collected from all dose cohorts at baseline, on cycle 4 day 1, and on cycle 7 day 1. Samples were obtained from an open-label, multicenter, first-in-human phase I dose-escalation trial of ivuxolimab. Adults with locally advanced or metastatic head and neck squamous cell, hepatocellular, melanoma or renal cell carcinoma were enrolled in the trial. CD4+ and CD8+ T cells were sorted separately from peripheral blood before TCR sequencing.

The trim is 4 bases for V and 10 bases for J, with a gap of 20 bases between the germline ends. The CDR1 and CDR2 encoded by the germline V gene (reference sequence) are SGHNT and YYREEE. The CDR3 measures 14 amino acids from cysteine to phenylalanine. Solely the CDR3 DNA is kept, with 42 bases framed from the first base. The sequence links TRBV5-4 to TRBJ1-2, with the D gene too uncertain to name. This TCR was sampled from an adult with an advanced solid tumor such as melanoma, head and neck, liver or kidney cancer. The sequencing here drew on CD4+ or CD8+ T cells sorted from blood, taken in a trial of the OX40 agonist ivuxolimab. The CDR3 corresponds to CASSEISTGPAYTF. The DNA sequence is TGTGCCAGCAGCGAGATCTCAACCGGACCAGCCTACACCTTC.